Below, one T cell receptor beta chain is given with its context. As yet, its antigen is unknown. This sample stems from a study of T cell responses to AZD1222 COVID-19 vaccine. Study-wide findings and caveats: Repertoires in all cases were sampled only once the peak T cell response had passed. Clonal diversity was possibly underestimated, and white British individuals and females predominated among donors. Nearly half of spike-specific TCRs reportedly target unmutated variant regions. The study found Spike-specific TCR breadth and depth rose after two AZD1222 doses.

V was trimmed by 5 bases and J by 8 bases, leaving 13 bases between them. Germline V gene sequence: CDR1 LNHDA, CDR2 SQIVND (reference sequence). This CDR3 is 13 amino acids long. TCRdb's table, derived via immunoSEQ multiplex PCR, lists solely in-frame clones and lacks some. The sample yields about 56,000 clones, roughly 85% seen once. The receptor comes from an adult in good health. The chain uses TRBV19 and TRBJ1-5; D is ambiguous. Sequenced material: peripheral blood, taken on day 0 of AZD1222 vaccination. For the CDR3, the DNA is TGTGCCAGTAGTCCGTCGGCCGTTGAGCCCCAGCATTTT. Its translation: CASSPSAVEPQHF.